This TCR beta chain is drawn from a study of Graves' ophthalmopathy and Graves' hyperthyroidism. Investigators amplified TCR beta CDR3 regions from RNA transcripts. HTBI-primed RT-PCR formed the first round, and a multiplex PCR formed the second. TCRdb re-called the multiplex PCR reads through MiXCR, storing one row per CDR3 protein. The data show some 350,000 distinct CDR3 sequences, approximately 18% seen once. V lost 7 bases and J 7 bases, leaving 20 bases between the germline ends. The CDR3 is 14 amino acids. Germline V gene data show CDR1 as MNHNS and CDR2 as SASEGT. To note about this clonotype: Its target is not known.

Aged 18 to 65, hyperthyroidism patients had new diagnoses of under 2 months' duration. Clinical symptoms, serum thyroxine, TRAb, thyroid ultrasound and orbital computed tomography formed the basis of diagnosis. Study conclusions and caveats: The authors also found most expanded thyroid clonotypes above 0.001 frequency in blood. Discrimination between ophthalmopathy and stable hyperthyroidism by a 13-signature model showed about 88% sensitivity and less than 84% specificity.

Material: peripheral blood. The gene calls are TRBV6-1 and TRBJ2-7, with D perhaps TRBD2 (5 bases). This TCR was sampled from an adult woman with stable Graves' hyperthyroidism. The CDR3 region is CASTSPRGSREQYF. CDR3 bases: TGTGCCAGCACCTCTCCCCGGGGTTCTAGGGAGCAGTACTTC.